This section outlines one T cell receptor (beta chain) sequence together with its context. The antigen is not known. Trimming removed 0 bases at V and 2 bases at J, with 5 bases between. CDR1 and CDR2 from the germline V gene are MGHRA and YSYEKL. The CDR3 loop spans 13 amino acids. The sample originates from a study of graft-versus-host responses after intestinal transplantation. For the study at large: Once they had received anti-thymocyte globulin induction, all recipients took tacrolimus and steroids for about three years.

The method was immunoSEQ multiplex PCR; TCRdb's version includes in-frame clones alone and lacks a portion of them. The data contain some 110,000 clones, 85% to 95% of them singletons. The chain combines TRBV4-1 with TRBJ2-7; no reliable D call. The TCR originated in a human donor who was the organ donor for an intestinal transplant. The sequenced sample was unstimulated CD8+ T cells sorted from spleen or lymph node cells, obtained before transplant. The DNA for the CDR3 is TGCGCCAGCAGCCAAGATAAAACCTACGAGCAGTACTTC. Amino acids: CASSQDKTYEQYF.